This T cell receptor beta chain was captured by sequencing in a study of cytomegalovirus exposure and HLA in healthy donors. Study conclusions and caveats: It was reported in a later analysis that an Asian-associated ancestry cluster showed fewer N-insertions than the approximately 670-donor mean. The likely origin of a cluster of highly shared sequence variants was a sequencing artifact.

PCR amplification relied on 60 Vbeta primers (plus 13 Jbeta primers). Using immunoSEQ multiplex PCR, the repertoire was profiled, and TCRdb retains in-frame clones only, with some absent. The sample includes around 78,000 clones, over 70% of them seen just once. A remark on this clone: Its antigen is currently unknown.

CDR3 length: 16 amino acids. Trimming at V came to 4 bases and at J to 1 base, leaving 9 bases not matched to a gene. Germline-derived CDR1 and CDR2 are MNHNY and SVGAGI (reference sequence). The receptor comes from a male donor in good health and CMV-seronegative. The material sequenced was PBMCs. The J gene is TRBJ1-1, the V gene TRBV6-6; 7 nucleotides agree with TRBD1. In DNA form, the CDR3 reads TGTGCCAGCAGTTTTCCGGGACAGAAGAAGAACACTGAAGCTTTCTTT. It yields the protein CASSFPGQKKNTEAFF.